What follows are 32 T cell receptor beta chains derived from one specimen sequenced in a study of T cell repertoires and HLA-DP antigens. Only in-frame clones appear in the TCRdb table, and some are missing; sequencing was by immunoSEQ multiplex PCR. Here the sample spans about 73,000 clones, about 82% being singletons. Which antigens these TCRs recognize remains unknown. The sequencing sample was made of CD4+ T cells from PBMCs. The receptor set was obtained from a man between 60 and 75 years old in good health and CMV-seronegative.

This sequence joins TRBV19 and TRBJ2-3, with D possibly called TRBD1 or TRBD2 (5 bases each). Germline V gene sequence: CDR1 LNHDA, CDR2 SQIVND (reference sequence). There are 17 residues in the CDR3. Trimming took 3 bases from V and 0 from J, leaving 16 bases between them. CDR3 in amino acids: CASSIIRETPSTDTQYF. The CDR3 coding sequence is TGTGCCAGTAGTATCATCAGGGAGACCCCTAGCACAGATACGCAGTATTTT.

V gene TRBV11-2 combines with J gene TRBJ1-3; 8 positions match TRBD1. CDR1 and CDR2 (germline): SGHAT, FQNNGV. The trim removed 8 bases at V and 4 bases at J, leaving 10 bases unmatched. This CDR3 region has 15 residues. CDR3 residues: CASSQGRGRGNTIYF. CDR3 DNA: TGTGCCAGCTCCCAGGGCAGGGGGCGCGGAAACACCATATATTTT.

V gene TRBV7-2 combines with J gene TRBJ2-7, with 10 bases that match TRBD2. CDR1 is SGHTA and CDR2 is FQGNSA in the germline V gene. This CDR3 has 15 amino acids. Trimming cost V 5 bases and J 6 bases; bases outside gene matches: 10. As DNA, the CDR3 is TGTGCCAGCAGCGCGGGAGCGGGAGGGCCTCTCGAGCAGTACGTC. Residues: CASSAGAGGPLEQYV.

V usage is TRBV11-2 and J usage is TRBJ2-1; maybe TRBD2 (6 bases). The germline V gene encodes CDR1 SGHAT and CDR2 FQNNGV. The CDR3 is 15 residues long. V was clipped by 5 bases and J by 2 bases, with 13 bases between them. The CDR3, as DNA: TGTGCCAGCAGCCGGGGGACGCTCACCTACAATGAGCAGTTCTTC. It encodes CASSRGTLTYNEQFF.

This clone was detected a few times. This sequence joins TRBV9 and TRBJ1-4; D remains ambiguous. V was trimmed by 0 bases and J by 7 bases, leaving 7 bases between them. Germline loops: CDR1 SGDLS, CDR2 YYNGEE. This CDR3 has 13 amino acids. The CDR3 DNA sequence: TGTGCCAGCAGCGTAGATCCAACTGAAAAACTGTTTTTT. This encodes CASSVDPTEKLFF.

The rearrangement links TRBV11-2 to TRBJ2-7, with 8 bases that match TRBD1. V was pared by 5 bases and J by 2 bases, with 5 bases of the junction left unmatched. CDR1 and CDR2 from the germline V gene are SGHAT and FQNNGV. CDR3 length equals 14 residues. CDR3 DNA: TGTGCCAGCAGCCAAGGACAGGGACCCTACGAGCAGTACGTC. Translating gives CASSQGQGPYEQYV.

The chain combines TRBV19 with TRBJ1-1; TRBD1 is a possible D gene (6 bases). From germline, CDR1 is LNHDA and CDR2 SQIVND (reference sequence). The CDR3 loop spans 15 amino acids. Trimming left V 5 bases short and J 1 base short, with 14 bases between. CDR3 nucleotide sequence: TGTGCCAGTAGTCGGTCGGGGGCCAAGAACACTGAAGCTTTCTTT. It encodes CASSRSGAKNTEAFF. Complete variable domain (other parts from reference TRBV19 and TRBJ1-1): DGGITQSPKYLFRKEGQNVTLSCEQNLNHDAMYWYRQDPGQGLRLIYYSQIVNDFQKGDIAEGYSVSREKKESFPLTVTSAQKNPTAFYLCASSRSGAKNTEAFFGQGTRLTVV.

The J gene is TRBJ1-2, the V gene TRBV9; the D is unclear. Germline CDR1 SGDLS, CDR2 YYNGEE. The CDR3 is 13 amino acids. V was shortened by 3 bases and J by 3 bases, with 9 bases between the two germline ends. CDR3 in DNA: TGTGCCAGCAGCGGATCTACACACTATGGCTACACCTTC. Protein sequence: CASSGSTHYGYTF.

The CDR3 here is CASSERPRGNEQFF. The CDR3 DNA follows: TGTGCCAGCAGTGAAAGGCCTCGGGGCAATGAGCAGTTCTTC. V gene TRBV6-1 combines with J gene TRBJ2-1; D might be TRBD2 (5 bases). CDR3 length: 14 amino acids. Germline V lookup: CDR1 MNHNS, CDR2 SASEGT. The germline V and J ends were trimmed by 2 bases and 6 bases, with 11 bases remaining between them.

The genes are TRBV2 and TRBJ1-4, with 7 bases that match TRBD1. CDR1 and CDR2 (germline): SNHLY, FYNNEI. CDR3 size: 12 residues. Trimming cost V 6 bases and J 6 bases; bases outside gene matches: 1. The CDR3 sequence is CASRTGHEKLFF. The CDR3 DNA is TGTGCCAGCAGGACAGGGCATGAAAAACTGTTTTTT.

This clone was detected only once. CDR3 nucleotides: TGCAGCGCCCATCGAGGTCTCTATGGCTACACCTTC. This translates into CSAHRGLYGYTF. This chain links TRBV29-1 with TRBJ1-2; no firm D call. In germline, CDR1 is SQVTM, CDR2 ANQGSEA. The ends were cut back, 7 bases at V and 4 bases at J, with 13 bases in the middle. The CDR3 covers 12 residues.

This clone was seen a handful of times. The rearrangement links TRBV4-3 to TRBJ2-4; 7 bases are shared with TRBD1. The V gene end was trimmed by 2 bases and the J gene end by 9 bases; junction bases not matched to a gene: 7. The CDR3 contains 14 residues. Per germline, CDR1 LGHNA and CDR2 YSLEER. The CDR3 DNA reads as TGCGCCAGCAGCCAAATGACAGGGCGCGGCATTCAGTACTTC. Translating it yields CASSQMTGRGIQYF.

The CDR3 region is CAWSTGTGSSYNEQFF. As DNA, the CDR3 is TGTGCCTGGAGTACGGGGACAGGGAGCTCCTACAATGAGCAGTTCTTC. The V gene is TRBV30, the J gene TRBJ2-1, with TRBD1 matching over 9 bases. CDR1 and CDR2 from the germline V gene are GTSNPN and SVGIG (reference sequence). CDR3 length: 16 residues. The J segment lost 0 bases and the V segment lost 2 bases, leaving 5 bases of the junction unmatched.

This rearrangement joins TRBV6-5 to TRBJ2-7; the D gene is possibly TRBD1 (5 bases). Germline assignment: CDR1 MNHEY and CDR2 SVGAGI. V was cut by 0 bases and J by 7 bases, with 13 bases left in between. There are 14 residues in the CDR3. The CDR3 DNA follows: TGTGCCAGCAGTTACTCGAGCAGGGTGGGGGAGCAGTACGTC. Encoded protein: CASSYSSRVGEQYV.

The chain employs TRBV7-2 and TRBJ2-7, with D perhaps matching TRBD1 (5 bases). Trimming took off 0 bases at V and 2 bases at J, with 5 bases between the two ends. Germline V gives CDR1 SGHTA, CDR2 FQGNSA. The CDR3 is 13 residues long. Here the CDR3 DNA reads TGTGCCAGCAGCTTAGCCAGGGCCTACGAGCAGTACGTC. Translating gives CASSLARAYEQYV.

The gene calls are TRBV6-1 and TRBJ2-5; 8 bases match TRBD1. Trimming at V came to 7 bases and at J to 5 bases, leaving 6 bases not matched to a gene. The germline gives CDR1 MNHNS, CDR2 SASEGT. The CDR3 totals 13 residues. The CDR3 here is CASTRTGMETQYF. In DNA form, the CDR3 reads TGTGCCAGCACCCGGACAGGGATGGAGACCCAGTACTTC.

The CDR3 nucleotides read TGTGCCAGCAGTTTAACAACCTGGGGAGAGACCCAGTACTTC. This codes for CASSLTTWGETQYF. The genes are TRBV27 and TRBJ2-5; no clear D gene. Trimming took off 2 bases at V and 4 bases at J, with 11 bases between the two ends. There are 14 residues in the CDR3. Germline values: CDR1 MNHEY, CDR2 SMNVEV (reference sequence).

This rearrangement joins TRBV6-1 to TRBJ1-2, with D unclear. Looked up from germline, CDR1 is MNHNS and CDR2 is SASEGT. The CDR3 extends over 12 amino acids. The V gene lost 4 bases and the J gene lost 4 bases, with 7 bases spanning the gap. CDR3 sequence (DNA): TGTGCCAGCAGTGGCAACACCTATGGCTACACCTTC. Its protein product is CASSGNTYGYTF.

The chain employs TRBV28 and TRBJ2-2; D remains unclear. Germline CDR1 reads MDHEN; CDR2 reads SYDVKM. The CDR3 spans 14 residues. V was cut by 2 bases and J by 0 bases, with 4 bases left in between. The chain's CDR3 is CASSLHSNTGELFF. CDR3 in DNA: TGTGCCAGCAGTTTACACTCGAACACCGGGGAGCTGTTTTTT.

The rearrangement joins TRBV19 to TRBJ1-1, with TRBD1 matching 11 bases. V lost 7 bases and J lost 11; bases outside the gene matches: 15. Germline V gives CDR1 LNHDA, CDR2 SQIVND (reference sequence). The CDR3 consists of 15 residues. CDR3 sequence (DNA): TGTGCCAGTACCACTTCACGGACAGGGGGCTCGATTGCTTTCTTT. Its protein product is CASTTSRTGGSIAFF.

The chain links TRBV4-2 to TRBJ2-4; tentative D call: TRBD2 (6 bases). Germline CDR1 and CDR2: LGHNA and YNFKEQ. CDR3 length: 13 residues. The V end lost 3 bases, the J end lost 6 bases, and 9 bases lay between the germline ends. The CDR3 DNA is TGTGCCAGCAGCCAGGGACTCCTAAACATTCAGTACTTC. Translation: CASSQGLLNIQYF.

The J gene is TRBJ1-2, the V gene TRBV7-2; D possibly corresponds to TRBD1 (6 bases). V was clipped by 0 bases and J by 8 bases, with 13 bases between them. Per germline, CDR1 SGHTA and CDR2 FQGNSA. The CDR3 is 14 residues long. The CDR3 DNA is TGTGCCAGCAGCTTAGCGCGCCAGGGGAAAGGCTACACCTTC. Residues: CASSLARQGKGYTF.

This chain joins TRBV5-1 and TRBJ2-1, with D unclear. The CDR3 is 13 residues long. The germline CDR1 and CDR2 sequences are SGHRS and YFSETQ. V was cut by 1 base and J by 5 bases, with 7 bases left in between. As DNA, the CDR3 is TGCGCCAGCAGCTTGATGGGAAACAATGAGCAGTTCTTC. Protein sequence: CASSLMGNNEQFF. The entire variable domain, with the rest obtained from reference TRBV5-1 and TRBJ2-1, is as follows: KAGVTQTPRYLIKTRGQQVTLSCSPISGHRSVSWYQQTPGQGLQFLFEYFSETQRNKGNFPGRFSGRQFSNSRSEMNVSTLELGDSALYLCASSLMGNNEQFFGPGTRLTVL.

The CDR3: CASSLASGVGSGANVLTF. In nucleotides, the CDR3 is TGTGCCAGCAGCTTGGCCTCTGGGGTGGGGTCTGGGGCCAACGTCCTGACTTTC. V is TRBV5-4 and J is TRBJ2-6, with no clear D. CDR3 length equals 18 residues. V was pared by 0 bases and J by 1 base, with 14 bases between. Per the germline V gene, CDR1 is SGHNT and CDR2 is YYREEE (reference sequence).

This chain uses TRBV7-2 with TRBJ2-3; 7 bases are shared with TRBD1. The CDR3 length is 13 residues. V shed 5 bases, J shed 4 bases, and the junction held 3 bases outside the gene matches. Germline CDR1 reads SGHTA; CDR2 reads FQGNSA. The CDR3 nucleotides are TGTGCCAGCAGCGCCACAGGGGCAGATACGCAGTATTTT. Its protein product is CASSATGADTQYF. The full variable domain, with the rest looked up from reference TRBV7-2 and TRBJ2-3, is GAGVSQSPSNKVTEKGKDVELRCDPISGHTALYWYRQSLGQGLEFLIYFQGNSAPDKSGLPSDRFSAERTGGSVSTLTIQRTQQEDSAVYLCASSATGADTQYFGPGTRLTVL.

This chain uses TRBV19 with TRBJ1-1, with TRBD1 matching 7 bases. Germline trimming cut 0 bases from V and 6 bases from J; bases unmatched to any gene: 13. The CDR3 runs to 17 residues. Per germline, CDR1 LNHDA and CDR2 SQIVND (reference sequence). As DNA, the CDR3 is TGTGCCAGTAGTATAGATCTGCAGGGGGAATCGGGGGCTGAAGCTTTCTTT. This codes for CASSIDLQGESGAEAFF.

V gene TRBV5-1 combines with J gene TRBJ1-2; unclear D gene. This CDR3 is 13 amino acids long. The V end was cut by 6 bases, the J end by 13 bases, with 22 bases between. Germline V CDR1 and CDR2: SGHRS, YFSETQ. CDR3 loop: CASKADGVAPSTF. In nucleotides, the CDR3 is TGCGCCAGCAAGGCGGACGGAGTTGCTCCCTCCACCTTC.

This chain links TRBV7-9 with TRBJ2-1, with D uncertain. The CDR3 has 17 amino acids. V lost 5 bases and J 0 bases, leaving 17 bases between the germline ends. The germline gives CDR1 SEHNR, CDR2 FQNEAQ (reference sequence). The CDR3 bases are TGTGCCAGCAGCCCTCCATTTGCATCGAGCTCCTACAATGAGCAGTTCTTC. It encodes CASSPPFASSSYNEQFF. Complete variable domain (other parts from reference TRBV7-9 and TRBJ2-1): DTGVSQNPRHKITKRGQNVTFRCDPISEHNRLYWYRQTLGQGPEFLTYFQNEAQLEKSRLLSDRFSAERPKGSFSTLEIQRTEQGDSAMYLCASSPPFASSSYNEQFFGPGTRLTVL.

CDR3 DNA: TGTGCCACCAGCAGAGATCGCGCTAGCGGGGACAATGAGCAGTTCTTC. Translation: CATSRDRASGDNEQFF. This chain uses TRBV15 with TRBJ2-1, with 9 bases aligning to TRBD2. The CDR3 is made up of 16 amino acids. The germline gives CDR1 LNHNV, CDR2 YYDKDF (reference sequence). The V segment lost 0 bases and the J segment 5 bases; nucleotides outside the gene matches: 5. The full variable domain, rest sourced from reference TRBV15 and TRBJ2-1, is DAMVIQNPRYQVTQFGKPVTLSCSQTLNHNVMYWYQQKSSQAPKLLFHYYDKDFNNEADTPDNFQSRRPNTSFCFLDIRSPGLGDTAMYLCATSRDRASGDNEQFFGPGTRLTVL.

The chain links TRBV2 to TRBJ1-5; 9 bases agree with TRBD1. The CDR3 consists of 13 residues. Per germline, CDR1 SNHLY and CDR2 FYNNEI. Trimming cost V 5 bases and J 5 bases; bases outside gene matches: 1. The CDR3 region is CASSWTGDQPQHF. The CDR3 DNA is TGTGCCAGCAGTTGGACAGGGGATCAGCCCCAGCATTTT.

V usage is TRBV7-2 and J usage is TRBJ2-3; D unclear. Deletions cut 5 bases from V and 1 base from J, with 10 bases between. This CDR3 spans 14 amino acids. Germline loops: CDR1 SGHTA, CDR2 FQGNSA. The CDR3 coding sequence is TGTGCCAGCAGCCCGCGCCTAGGCACAGATACGCAGTATTTT. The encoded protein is CASSPRLGTDTQYF.

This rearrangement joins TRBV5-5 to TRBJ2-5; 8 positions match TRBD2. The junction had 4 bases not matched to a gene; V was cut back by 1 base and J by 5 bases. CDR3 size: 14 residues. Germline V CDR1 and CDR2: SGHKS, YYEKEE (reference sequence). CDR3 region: CASSLSGGRETQYF. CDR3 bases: TGTGCCAGCAGCTTGTCGGGAGGGCGGGAGACCCAGTACTTC.